The 21 T cell receptor beta chains reported below all come from one sample, sequenced in a study of cytomegalovirus exposure and HLA in healthy donors. It was with 60 Vbeta and 13 Jbeta primers that the PCR ran. Assay: immunoSEQ multiplex PCR; the TCRdb copy retains only in-frame clones and omits some. The repertoire has more than 95,000 clones, under 85% of them found once; the top ten carry 6% to 7.5%. The material sequenced was PBMCs. Source of these receptors: a man younger than 35 in good health and CMV-seronegative.

The CDR3 sequence: CASSPRGGGNTGELFF. In DNA, the CDR3 is TGTGCCAGCAGCCCCCGTGGCGGCGGGAACACCGGGGAGCTGTTTTTT. The chain combines TRBV7-6 with TRBJ2-2, with unresolved D. This CDR3 is 16 amino acids long. V was clipped by 5 bases and J by 1 base, with 14 bases between them. Germline lookup yields CDR1 SGHVS and CDR2 FNYEAQ.

The chain carries TRBV4-2 and TRBJ2-7; no clear D. This CDR3 is 14 amino acids long. Trimming took off 0 bases at V and 1 base at J, with 7 bases between the two ends. Per germline, CDR1 LGHNA and CDR2 YNFKEQ. In DNA, the CDR3 is TGTGCCAGCAGCCAAGACTTCGAGTCCTACGAGCAGTACTTC. This codes for CASSQDFESYEQYF.

The CDR3 nucleotides are TGTGCCAGCAGTGAAGGGACTAGCGGGAGGCCCCAGACCCAGTACTTC. Translated, it gives CASSEGTSGRPQTQYF. The J gene is TRBJ2-5, the V gene TRBV28; 15 positions agree with TRBD2. The CDR3 extends over 16 amino acids. The ends lost 5 bases at V and 6 bases at J; junction bases unmatched: 7. The germline CDR1 and CDR2 sequences are MDHEN and SYDVKM.

V usage is TRBV7-3 and J usage is TRBJ1-5; maybe TRBD1 (5 bases). The CDR3 runs 15 residues. V was cut by 7 bases and J by 2 bases, with 15 bases left in between. Per germline, CDR1 SGHTA and CDR2 FQGTGA. CDR3 sequence: CASTKRGNGNQPQHF. For the CDR3, the DNA is TGTGCCAGCACCAAAAGGGGTAATGGCAATCAGCCCCAGCATTTT.

V gene TRBV6-5 combines with J gene TRBJ2-3, with D maybe TRBD2 (6 bases). CDR1 MNHEY and CDR2 SVGAGI come from the germline V gene. The CDR3 runs 15 residues. V lost 6 bases and J lost 0, with 13 bases in between. Written as DNA, the CDR3 is TGTGCCAGCAGCCACGCGCGGGGAAGCACAGATACGCAGTATTTT. It specifies CASSHARGSTDTQYF.

This clone was picked up a small number of times. J is TRBJ2-7 and V is TRBV5-1; perhaps TRBD2 as D (7 bases). The ends were cut back, 4 bases at V and 0 bases at J, with 17 bases in the middle. Germline CDR1 SGHRS, CDR2 YFSETQ. The CDR3 contains 16 residues. CDR3 nucleotide sequence: TGCGCCAGCAGCGCAGACGGGGGGCAAAGCTCCTACGAGCAGTACTTC. Its protein is CASSADGGQSSYEQYF.

The gene calls are TRBV7-6 and TRBJ2-7; tentative D call: TRBD1 (5 bases). Germline lookup yields CDR1 SGHVS and CDR2 FNYEAQ. This CDR3 spans 14 amino acids. V was clipped by 5 bases and J by 0 bases, with 11 bases between them. The CDR3 protein is CASSPLTDSYEQYF. CDR3 in DNA: TGTGCCAGCAGCCCACTGACAGACTCCTACGAGCAGTACTTC.

The gene calls are TRBV19 and TRBJ1-2; tentative D call: TRBD1 (6 bases). CDR1 is LNHDA, CDR2 SQIVND, per germline (reference sequence). The CDR3 covers 12 residues. V lost 4 bases, J lost 6 bases, and 9 bases lay in between. The CDR3 sequence is CASSTYRDGYTF. CDR3 nucleotide sequence: TGTGCCAGTAGTACGTACAGGGATGGCTACACCTTC. Full variable domain (missing parts from reference TRBV19 and TRBJ1-2): DGGITQSPKYLFRKEGQNVTLSCEQNLNHDAMYWYRQDPGQGLRLIYYSQIVNDFQKGDIAEGYSVSREKKESFPLTVTSAQKNPTAFYLCASSTYRDGYTFGSGTRLTVV.

This clone showed up just once. The chain combines TRBV19 with TRBJ2-5; perhaps TRBD1 as D (6 bases). The DNA end favors TRBJ2-7, so the J call may be wrong. The CDR3 runs to 14 residues. CDR1 is LNHDA, CDR2 SQIVND, per germline (reference sequence). CDR3 residues: CASSSWTALGEQYF. The CDR3 bases are TGTGCCAGTAGTTCCTGGACAGCGCTGGGCGAGCAGTACTTC.

V gene TRBV9 combines with J gene TRBJ2-5, with D possibly TRBD2 on 6 matching bases. This CDR3 contains 13 residues. From germline, CDR1 is SGDLS and CDR2 YYNGEE. Trimming took off 3 bases at V and 5 bases at J, with 11 bases between the two ends. The CDR3 region is CASSGTGEETQYF. The CDR3 DNA is TGTGCCAGCAGCGGAACGGGGGAGGAGACCCAGTACTTC. The entire variable domain, with the rest obtained from reference TRBV9 and TRBJ2-5, is as follows: DSGVTQTPKHLITATGQRVTLRCSPRSGDLSVYWYQQSLDQGLQFLIQYYNGEERAKGNILERFSAQQFPDLHSELNLSSLELGDSALYFCASSGTGEETQYFGPGTRLLVL.

The chain is built from TRBV6-6 and TRBJ1-5, with 8 bases lining up with TRBD1. Germline lookup yields CDR1 MNHNY and CDR2 SVGAGI (reference sequence). The CDR3 contains 14 residues. The V segment lost 10 bases and the J segment 4 bases; nucleotides outside the gene matches: 9. CDR3 DNA sequence: TGTGCCACCAACACGGACAGGGTGAATCAGCCCCAGCATTTT. It specifies CATNTDRVNQPQHF.

This clone appeared a single time. The chain has TRBV9 and TRBJ2-1, with 8 bases lining up with TRBD1. Germline V lookup: CDR1 SGDLS, CDR2 YYNGEE. V lost 4 bases, J lost 8 bases, and 11 bases stayed unmatched. This CDR3 has 15 residues. CDR3 sequence: CASSPRTGSSDEQFF. The DNA for the CDR3 is TGTGCCAGCAGCCCCCGGACAGGGTCCAGCGATGAGCAGTTCTTC.

The chain joins TRBV7-9 to TRBJ1-1; no clear D gene. This CDR3 contains 12 residues. V lost 2 bases, J lost 6 bases, and 7 bases lay in between. The germline gives CDR1 SEHNR, CDR2 FQNEAQ (reference sequence). The CDR3 region has the DNA TGTGCCAGCAGCTTACGGAGTCCTGAAGCTTTCTTT. It encodes CASSLRSPEAFF.

The chain links TRBV28 to TRBJ1-2; D unresolved. This CDR3 spans 12 amino acids. From germline, CDR1 is MDHEN and CDR2 SYDVKM. Trimming left V 2 bases short and J 5 bases short, with 6 bases between. CDR3 coding DNA: TGTGCCAGCAGTTTAGGAGGGTATGGCTACACCTTC. It codes for CASSLGGYGYTF.

The gene calls are TRBV7-3 and TRBJ2-1, with 7 bases that match TRBD2. Germline CDR1 is SGHTA and CDR2 is FQGTGA. The CDR3 is 15 residues long. After removal of 3 bases from V and 4 bases from J, the junction contained 6 bases not matched to a gene. The CDR3 region is CASSFGASGYNEQFF. The CDR3 DNA reads TGTGCCAGCAGCTTTGGGGCTAGCGGATACAATGAGCAGTTCTTC. Full variable domain (rest looked up from reference TRBV7-3 and TRBJ2-1): GAGVSQTPSNKVTEKGKYVELRCDPISGHTALYWYRQSLGQGPEFLIYFQGTGAADDSGLPNDRFFAVRPEGSVSTLKIQRTERGDSAVYLCASSFGASGYNEQFFGPGTRLTVL.

This chain links TRBV28 with TRBJ2-7; D is perhaps TRBD1 (6 bases). CDR3 length: 14 residues. CDR1 and CDR2 (germline): MDHEN, SYDVKM. V lost 6 bases and J 0 bases, leaving 12 bases between the germline ends. DNA for the CDR3: TGTGCCAGCAGACGGGACACTAGCTCCTACGAGCAGTACTTC. Its translation is CASRRDTSSYEQYF.

V gene TRBV14 combines with J gene TRBJ2-2, with D perhaps TRBD2 (5 bases). CDR1 and CDR2 from the germline V gene are SGHDN and FVKESK. The CDR3 extends over 16 amino acids. Trimming pared 1 base from V and 6 bases from J, leaving 15 bases between. The CDR3 spells CASSQVITPSSGELFF. In DNA form, the CDR3 reads TGTGCCAGCAGCCAAGTCATCACTCCTAGCTCCGGGGAGCTGTTTTTT.

This clone was counted a few times. The gene calls are TRBV6-5 and TRBJ2-7, with a weak D call TRBD1 (6 bases). The CDR3 extends over 14 amino acids. The germline V and J ends were trimmed by 6 bases and 6 bases, with 18 bases remaining between them. The V gene's germline CDR1 is MNHEY and CDR2 SVGAGI. The CDR3 is CASSNEGHGSEQYF. The CDR3 nucleotides are TGTGCCAGCAGCAACGAGGGACATGGGTCCGAGCAGTACTTC.

In regard to this clone: Distinct nucleotide sequences in the sample also encode this CDR3. The chain links TRBV11-2 to TRBJ2-7; D gene uncertain. The CDR3 spans 12 residues. Germline V gene data show CDR1 as SGHAT and CDR2 as FQNNGV. V lost 5 bases to trimming and J lost 3 bases, with 8 bases between them. The CDR3 DNA is TGTGCCAGCAGCCCACCGGGCTACGAGCAGTACTTC. Protein sequence: CASSPPGYEQYF.

The V call is TRBV4-1, the J call TRBJ1-2, with D unclear. CDR3 length: 15 amino acids. Germline V gives CDR1 MGHRA, CDR2 YSYEKL. V was trimmed by 0 bases and J by 4 bases, leaving 12 bases between them. The CDR3 sequence is CASSQEGDGRYGYTF. The CDR3 DNA reads TGCGCCAGCAGCCAAGAGGGAGACGGGCGCTATGGCTACACCTTC.

In DNA form, the CDR3 reads TGTGCCAGCAGCCCGCACGGGTACGAGCAGTACTTC. This translates into CASSPHGYEQYF. The chain recombines TRBV14 with TRBJ2-7, with D uncertain. CDR3 length: 12 residues. The V end was cut by 4 bases, the J end by 4 bases, with 8 bases between. Per the germline V gene, CDR1 is SGHDN and CDR2 is FVKESK. Full variable domain (outside the CDR3, taken from reference TRBV14 and TRBJ2-7): EAGVTQFPSHSVIEKGQTVTLRCDPISGHDNLYWYRRVMGKEIKFLLHFVKESKQDESGMPNNRFLAERTGGTYSTLKVQPAELEDSGVYFCASSPHGYEQYFGPGTRLTVT.